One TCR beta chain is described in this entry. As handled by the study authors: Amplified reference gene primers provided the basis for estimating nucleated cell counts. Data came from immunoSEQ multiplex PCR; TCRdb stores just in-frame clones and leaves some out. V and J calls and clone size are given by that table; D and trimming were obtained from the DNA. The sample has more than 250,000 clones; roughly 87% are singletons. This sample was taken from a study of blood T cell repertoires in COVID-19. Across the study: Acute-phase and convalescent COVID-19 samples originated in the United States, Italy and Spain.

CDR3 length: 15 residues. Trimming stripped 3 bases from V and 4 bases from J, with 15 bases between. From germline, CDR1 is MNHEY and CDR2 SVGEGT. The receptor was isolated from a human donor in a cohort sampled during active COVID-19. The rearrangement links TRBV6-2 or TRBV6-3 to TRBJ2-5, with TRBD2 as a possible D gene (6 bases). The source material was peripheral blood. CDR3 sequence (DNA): TGTGCCAGCAGTTATGGGACTCCGGCCGGAGAGACCCAGTACTTC. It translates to CASSYGTPAGETQYF.